This T cell receptor beta chain was documented in a study of blood T cell repertoires in COVID-19. Turning to the study itself: Acute and convalescent COVID-19 specimens originated in the United States, Italy and Spain. The analysed material was cDNA or gDNA that came from T cells, B-cell-depleted T cells, or PBMCs.

In the source study's methods: Counts of nucleated cells, estimated from reference gene primer amplification, were obtained. Profiling relied on immunoSEQ multiplex PCR, and the TCRdb table lists in-frame clones only, not all of them. Clone size and V and J calls were adopted from that table, with D and trimming inferred from the DNA. The sample carries 200,000 to 300,000 clones, 84% recorded once. This clone appeared once. V lost 1 base and J 4 bases, leaving 7 bases between the germline ends. CDR1 LGHDT and CDR2 YNNKEL come from the germline V gene (reference sequence). This CDR3 comprises 13 residues.

This receptor was identified in a man between 45 and 60 years old with acute or convalescent COVID-19. J is TRBJ1-2 and V is TRBV3-1 (or the pseudogene TRBV3-2); D is possibly TRBD1 (5 bases). Material: peripheral blood. CDR3 DNA sequence: TGTGCCAGCAGCCAAGCCAGGGTCTATGGCTACACCTTC. It is translated as CASSQARVYGYTF.